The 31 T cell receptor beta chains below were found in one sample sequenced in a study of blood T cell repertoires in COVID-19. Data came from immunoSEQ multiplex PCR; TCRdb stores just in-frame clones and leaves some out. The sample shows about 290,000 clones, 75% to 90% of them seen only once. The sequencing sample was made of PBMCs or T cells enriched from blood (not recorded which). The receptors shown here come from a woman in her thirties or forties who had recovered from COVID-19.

The CDR3 sequence: CASSPMASGGYNEQFF. As DNA, the CDR3 is TGTGCCAGCTCACCTATGGCTAGCGGGGGGTACAATGAGCAGTTCTTC. The gene calls are TRBV18 and TRBJ2-1, with 11 bases matching TRBD2. The CDR3 is made up of 16 amino acids. Germline values: CDR1 KGHSH, CDR2 LQKENI. Trimming took 3 bases from V and 4 from J; bases not matched to a gene: 5.

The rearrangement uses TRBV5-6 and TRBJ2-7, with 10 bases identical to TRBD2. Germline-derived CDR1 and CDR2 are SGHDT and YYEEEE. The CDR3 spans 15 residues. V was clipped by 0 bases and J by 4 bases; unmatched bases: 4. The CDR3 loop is CASSLDSSGRYEQYF. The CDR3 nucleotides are TGTGCCAGCAGCTTGGACTCTAGCGGGAGATACGAGCAGTACTTC.

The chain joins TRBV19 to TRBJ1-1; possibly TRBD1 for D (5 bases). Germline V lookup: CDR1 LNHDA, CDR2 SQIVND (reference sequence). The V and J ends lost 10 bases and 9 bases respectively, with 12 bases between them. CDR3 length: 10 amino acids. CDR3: CAIGQAQAFF. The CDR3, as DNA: TGTGCCATTGGACAAGCACAAGCTTTCTTT.

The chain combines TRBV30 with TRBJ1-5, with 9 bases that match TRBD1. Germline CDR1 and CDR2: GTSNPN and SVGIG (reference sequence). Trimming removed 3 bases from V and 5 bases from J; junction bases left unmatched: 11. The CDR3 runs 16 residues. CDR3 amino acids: CAWSQGQGRIDQPQHF. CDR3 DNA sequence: TGTGCCTGGAGCCAGGGACAGGGAAGAATCGATCAGCCCCAGCATTTT.

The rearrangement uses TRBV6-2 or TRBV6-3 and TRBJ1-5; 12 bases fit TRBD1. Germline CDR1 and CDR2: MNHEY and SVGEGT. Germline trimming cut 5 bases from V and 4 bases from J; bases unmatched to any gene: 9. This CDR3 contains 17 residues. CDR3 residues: CASSKGDRGRGNQPQHF. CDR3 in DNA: TGTGCCAGCAGTAAAGGGGACAGGGGGCGCGGGAATCAGCCCCAGCATTTT.

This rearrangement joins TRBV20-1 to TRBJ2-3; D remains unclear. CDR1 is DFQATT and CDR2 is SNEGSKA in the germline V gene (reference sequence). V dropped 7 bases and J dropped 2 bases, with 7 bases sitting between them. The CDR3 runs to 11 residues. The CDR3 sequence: CSGRNTDTQYF. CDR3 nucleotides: TGCAGTGGGCGGAACACAGATACGCAGTATTTT.

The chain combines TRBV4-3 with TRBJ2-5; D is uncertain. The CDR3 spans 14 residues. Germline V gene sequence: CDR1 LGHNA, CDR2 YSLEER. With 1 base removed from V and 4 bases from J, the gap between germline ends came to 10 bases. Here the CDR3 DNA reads TGCGCCAGCAGCCAAGGAGACTCACGAGAGACCCAGTACTTC. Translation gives CASSQGDSRETQYF.

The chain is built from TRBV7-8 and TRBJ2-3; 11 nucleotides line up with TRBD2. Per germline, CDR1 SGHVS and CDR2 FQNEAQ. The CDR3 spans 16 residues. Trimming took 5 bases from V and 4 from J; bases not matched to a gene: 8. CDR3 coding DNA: TGTGCCAGCAGCGCGCTAGCGGGGGGCTGGGCAGATACGCAGTATTTT. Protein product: CASSALAGGWADTQYF.

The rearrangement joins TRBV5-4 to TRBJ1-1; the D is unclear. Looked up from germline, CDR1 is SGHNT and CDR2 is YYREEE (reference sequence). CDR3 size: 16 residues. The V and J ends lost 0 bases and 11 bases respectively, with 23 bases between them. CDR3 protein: CASSLGRAEGLKKAFF. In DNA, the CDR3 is TGTGCCAGCAGCTTGGGGCGGGCAGAAGGTTTGAAAAAGGCTTTCTTT.

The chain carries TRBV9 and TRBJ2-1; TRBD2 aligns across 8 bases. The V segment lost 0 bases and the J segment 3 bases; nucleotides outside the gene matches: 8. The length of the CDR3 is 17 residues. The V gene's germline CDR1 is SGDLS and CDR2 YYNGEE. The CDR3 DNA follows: TGTGCCAGCAGCGTAGGAGCGGGAGCGAATATCTACAATGAGCAGTTCTTC. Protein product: CASSVGAGANIYNEQFF.

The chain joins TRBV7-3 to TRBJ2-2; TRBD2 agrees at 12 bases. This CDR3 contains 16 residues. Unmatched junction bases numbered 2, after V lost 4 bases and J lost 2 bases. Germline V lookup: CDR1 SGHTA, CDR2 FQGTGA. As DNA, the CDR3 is TGTGCCAGCAGCTCGGGACTAGCGGGCAACACCGGGGAGCTGTTTTTT. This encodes CASSSGLAGNTGELFF.

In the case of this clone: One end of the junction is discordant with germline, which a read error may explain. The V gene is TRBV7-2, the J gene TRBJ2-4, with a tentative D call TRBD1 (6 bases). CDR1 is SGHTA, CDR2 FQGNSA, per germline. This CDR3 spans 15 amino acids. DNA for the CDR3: TGTGCCAGCAGTTTAGGTTCAGGGGTCAAAAACATTCAGTACTTC. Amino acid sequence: CASSLGSGVKNIQYF.

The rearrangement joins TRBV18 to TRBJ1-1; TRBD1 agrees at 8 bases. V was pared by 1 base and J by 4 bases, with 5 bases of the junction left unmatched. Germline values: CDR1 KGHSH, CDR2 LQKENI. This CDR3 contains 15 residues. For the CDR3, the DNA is TGTGCCAGCTCACCACAGGGACAGGTCGGCACTGAAGCTTTCTTT. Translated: CASSPQGQVGTEAFF. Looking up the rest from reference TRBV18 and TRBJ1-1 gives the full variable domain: NAGVMQNPRHLVRRRGQEARLRCSPMKGHSHVYWYRQLPEEGLKFMVYLQKENIIDESGMPKERFSAEFPKEGPSILRIQQVVRGDSAAYFCASSPQGQVGTEAFFGQGTRLTVV.

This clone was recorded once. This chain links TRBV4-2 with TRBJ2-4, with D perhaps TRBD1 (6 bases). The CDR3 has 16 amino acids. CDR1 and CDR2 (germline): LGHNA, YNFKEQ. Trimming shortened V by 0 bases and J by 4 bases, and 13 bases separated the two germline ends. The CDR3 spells CASSQDLGTTKNIQYF. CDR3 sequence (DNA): TGTGCCAGCAGCCAAGATCTGGGGACAACGAAAAACATTCAGTACTTC.

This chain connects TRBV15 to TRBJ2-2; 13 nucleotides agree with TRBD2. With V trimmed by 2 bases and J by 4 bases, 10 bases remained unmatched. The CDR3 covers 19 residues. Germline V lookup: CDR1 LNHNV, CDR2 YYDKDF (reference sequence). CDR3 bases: TGTGCCACCAGCAGACCTCCGGGACTAGCGGGACATGGCACCGGGGAGCTGTTTTTT. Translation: CATSRPPGLAGHGTGELFF.

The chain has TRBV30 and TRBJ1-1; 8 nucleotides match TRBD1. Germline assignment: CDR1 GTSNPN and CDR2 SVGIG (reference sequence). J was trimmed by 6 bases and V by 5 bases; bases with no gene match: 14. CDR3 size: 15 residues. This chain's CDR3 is CAWSPRTGQLAEAFF. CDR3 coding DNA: TGTGCCTGGTCTCCTCGGACAGGGCAGTTGGCTGAAGCTTTCTTT. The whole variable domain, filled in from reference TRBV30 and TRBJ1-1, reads SQTIHQWPATLVQPVGSPLSLECTVEGTSNPNLYWYRQAAGRGLQLLFYSVGIGQISSEVPQNLSASRPQDRQFILSSKKLLLSDSGFYLCAWSPRTGQLAEAFFGQGTRLTVV.

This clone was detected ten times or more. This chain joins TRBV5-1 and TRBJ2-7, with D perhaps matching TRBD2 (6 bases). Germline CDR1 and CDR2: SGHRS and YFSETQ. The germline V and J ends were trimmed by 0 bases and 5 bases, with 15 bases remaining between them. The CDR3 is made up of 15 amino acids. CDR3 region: CASSLGPIPGDEQYF. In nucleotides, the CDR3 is TGCGCCAGCAGCTTGGGGCCCATACCGGGGGACGAGCAGTACTTC. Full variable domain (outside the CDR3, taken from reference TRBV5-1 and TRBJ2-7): KAGVTQTPRYLIKTRGQQVTLSCSPISGHRSVSWYQQTPGQGLQFLFEYFSETQRNKGNFPGRFSGRQFSNSRSEMNVSTLELGDSALYLCASSLGPIPGDEQYFGPGTRLTVT.

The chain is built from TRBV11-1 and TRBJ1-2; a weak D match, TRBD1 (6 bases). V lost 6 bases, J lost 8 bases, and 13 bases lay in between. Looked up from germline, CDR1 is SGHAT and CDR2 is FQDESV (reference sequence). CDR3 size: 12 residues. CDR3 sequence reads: CASSYQGSGYTF. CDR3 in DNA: TGTGCCAGCAGTTATCAGGGGAGCGGCTACACCTTC. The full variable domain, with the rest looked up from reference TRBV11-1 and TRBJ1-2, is EAEVAQSPRYKITEKSQAVAFWCDPISGHATLYWYRQILGQGPELLVQFQDESVVDDSQLPKDRFSAERLKGVDSTLKIQPAELGDSAMYLCASSYQGSGYTFGSGTRLTVV.

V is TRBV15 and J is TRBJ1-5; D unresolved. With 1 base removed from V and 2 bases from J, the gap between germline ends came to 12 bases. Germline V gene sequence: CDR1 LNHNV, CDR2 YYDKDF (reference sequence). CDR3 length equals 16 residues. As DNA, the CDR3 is TGTGCCACCAGCAGAGGGTTAGGTGAGGGCAATCAGCCCCAGCATTTT. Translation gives CATSRGLGEGNQPQHF.

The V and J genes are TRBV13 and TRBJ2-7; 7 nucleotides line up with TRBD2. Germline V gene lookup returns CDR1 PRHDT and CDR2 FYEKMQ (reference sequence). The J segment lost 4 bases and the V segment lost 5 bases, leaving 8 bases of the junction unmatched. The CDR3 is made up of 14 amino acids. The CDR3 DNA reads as TGTGCCAGCAGCCACGGCGGGGGTACATACGAGCAGTACTTC. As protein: CASSHGGGTYEQYF.

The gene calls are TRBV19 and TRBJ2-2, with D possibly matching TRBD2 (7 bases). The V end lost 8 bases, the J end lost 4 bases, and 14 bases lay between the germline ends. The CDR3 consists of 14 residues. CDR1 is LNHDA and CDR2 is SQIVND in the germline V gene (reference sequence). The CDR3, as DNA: TGTGCCAGTCACAAGGGGGGGCTCACCGGGGAGCTGTTTTTT. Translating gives CASHKGGLTGELFF.

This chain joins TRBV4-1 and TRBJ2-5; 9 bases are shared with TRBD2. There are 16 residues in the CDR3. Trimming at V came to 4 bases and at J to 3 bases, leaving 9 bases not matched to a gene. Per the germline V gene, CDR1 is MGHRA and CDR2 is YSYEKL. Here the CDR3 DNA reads TGCGCCAGCAGCCCCGCCGGGGCTAGCGGGGAAGAGACCCAGTACTTC. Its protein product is CASSPAGASGEETQYF.

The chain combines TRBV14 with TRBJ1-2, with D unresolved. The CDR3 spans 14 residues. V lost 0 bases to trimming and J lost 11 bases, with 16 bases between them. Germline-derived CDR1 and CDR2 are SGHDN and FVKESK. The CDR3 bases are TGTGCCAGCAGCCAAGATTCGCACGACACCTCTTACACCTTC. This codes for CASSQDSHDTSYTF. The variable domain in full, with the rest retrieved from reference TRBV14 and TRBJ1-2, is EAGVTQFPSHSVIEKGQTVTLRCDPISGHDNLYWYRRVMGKEIKFLLHFVKESKQDESGMPNNRFLAERTGGTYSTLKVQPAELEDSGVYFCASSQDSHDTSYTFGSGTRLTVV.

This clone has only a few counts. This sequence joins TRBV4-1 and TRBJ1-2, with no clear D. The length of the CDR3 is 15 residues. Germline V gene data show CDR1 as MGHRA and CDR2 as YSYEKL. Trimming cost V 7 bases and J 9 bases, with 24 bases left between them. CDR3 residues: CASTPTVRERFSYTF. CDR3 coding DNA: TGCGCCAGCACCCCTACTGTACGGGAGCGGTTCAGCTACACCTTC.

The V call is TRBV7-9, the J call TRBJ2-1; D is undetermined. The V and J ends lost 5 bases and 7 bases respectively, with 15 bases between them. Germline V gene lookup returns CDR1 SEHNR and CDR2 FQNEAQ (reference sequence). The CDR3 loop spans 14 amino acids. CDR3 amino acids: CASSNSSSANEQFF. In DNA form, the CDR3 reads TGTGCCAGCAGCAACTCTAGTAGTGCGAATGAGCAGTTCTTC.

The CDR3 region is CASSLGFQGNQPQHF. The CDR3, as DNA: TGTGCCAGCAGCTTAGGGTTCCAGGGGAATCAGCCCCAGCATTTT. This chain uses TRBV7-2 with TRBJ1-5; D perhaps matches TRBD1 (6 bases). The CDR3 contains 15 residues. Germline-derived CDR1 and CDR2 are SGHTA and FQGNSA. With 1 base removed from V and 4 bases from J, the gap between germline ends came to 11 bases.

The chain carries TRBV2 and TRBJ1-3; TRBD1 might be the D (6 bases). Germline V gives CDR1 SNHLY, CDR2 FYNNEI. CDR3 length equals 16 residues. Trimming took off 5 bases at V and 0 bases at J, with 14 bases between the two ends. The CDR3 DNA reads TGTGCCAGCAGTTATTGGGGGCTGTTCTCTGGAAACACCATATATTTT. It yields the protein CASSYWGLFSGNTIYF. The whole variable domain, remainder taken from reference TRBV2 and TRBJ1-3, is EPEVTQTPSHQVTQMGQEVILRCVPISNHLYFYWYRQILGQKVEFLVSFYNNEISEKSEIFDDQFSVERPDGSNFTLKIRSTKLEDSAMYFCASSYWGLFSGNTIYFGEGSWLTVV.

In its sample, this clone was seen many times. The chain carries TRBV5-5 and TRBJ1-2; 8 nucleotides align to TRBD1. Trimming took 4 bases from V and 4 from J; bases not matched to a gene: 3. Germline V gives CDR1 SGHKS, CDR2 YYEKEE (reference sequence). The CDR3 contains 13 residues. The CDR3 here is CASSPGGSYGYTF. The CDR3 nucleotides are TGTGCCAGCAGCCCAGGGGGCAGCTATGGCTACACCTTC.

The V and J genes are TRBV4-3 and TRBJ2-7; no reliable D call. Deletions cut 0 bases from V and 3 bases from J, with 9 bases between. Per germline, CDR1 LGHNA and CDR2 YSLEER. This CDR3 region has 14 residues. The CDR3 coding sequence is TGCGCCAGCAGCCAAGATGATAGTCACTACGAGCAGTACTTC. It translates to CASSQDDSHYEQYF.

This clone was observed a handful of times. The CDR3 DNA reads as TGCGCCAGCACCCTGCGGGAGAACTACGAGCAGTACTTC. Encoded protein: CASTLRENYEQYF. The V and J genes are TRBV4-1 and TRBJ2-7; 7 nucleotides line up with TRBD2. Trimming cost V 7 bases and J 3 bases; bases outside gene matches: 6. Germline CDR1 MGHRA, CDR2 YSYEKL. This CDR3 has 13 residues.

The CDR3 spells CASNPGQGAFF. CDR3 coding DNA: TGTGCCAGCAACCCGGGACAGGGTGCTTTCTTT. The rearrangement uses TRBV6-5 and TRBJ1-1; 9 bases map to TRBD1. Per germline, CDR1 MNHEY and CDR2 SVGAGI. V shed 7 bases, J shed 11 bases, and the junction held 5 bases outside the gene matches. This CDR3 is 11 amino acids long.